This note documents a single TCR beta chain sequence. The specificity of this receptor is unknown. Nothing much larger sits one base from this clone, and base qualities are not available. Including cysteine and phenylalanine, the CDR3 has 15 amino acids. The CDR3 DNA has 45 bases and is translated from base 1. Per the germline V gene, MNHEY is the CDR1 and SVGAGI is the CDR2. Trimming takes 6 bases off V and 9 bases off J; junction bases not matched to a gene: 10. Each donor gave one peripheral blood draw, approximately 110 mL on average, collected into heparinised tubes. A BD FACSAria II was used to sort naive, central memory, regulatory and stem cell-like memory CD4+ T cells with a panel that included CD45RO, CCR7, CD25, CD127, CD95 and CD27. Every sorted population had a purity above 98%. PBMCs were isolated right away by Lymphoprep density gradient centrifugation and were stained directly, without culture. Samples were stained and sorted in pairs, with one healthy donor and one patient per experiment, so that batch effects were minimized.

The data belong to a study of beta chain features in type 1 diabetes (dated by TCRdb to the late 2010s). In the study overall: Patients and healthy donors did not differ in mean age, gender distribution, total cell number or subset yield. A total of 100 million to 110 million sorted cells were examined across all samples, and a strong correlation was observed between cell number per subset and RNA yield. The study compared the TCRB repertoires of sorted circulating CD4+ T cell subsets in recently diagnosed type 1 diabetes patients with those in matched healthy donors. Naive and central memory subsets were obtained from all 30 or so donors, but regulatory and stem cell-like memory subsets were isolated from only 8 patients and roughly 8 healthy donors. The investigation overall reported the following: Patients with type 1 diabetes made fewer insertions and deleted more nucleotides at VDJ recombination sites, implying thymic rearrangement abnormalities. Because cDNA was sequenced instead of genomic DNA, highly expressing activated cells could be over-represented, though the groups showed no difference in activation or CD3 levels. Naive, central memory and regulatory TCRB repertoires appeared more similar among patients than among healthy donors. PCR might favor shorter templates, but patient and control samples were amplified and corrected together, so any skew would affect both groups equally. In all four CD4+ subsets, TCRB CDR3 length was moderately but significantly shorter in type 1 diabetes patients. HLA sub-analyses involved small numbers of individuals, so any influence of HLA type on TCRB rearrangement remained unresolved.

The entire isolated RNA was reverse transcribed using the High Capacity cDNA Reverse Transcription Kit, and thus expressed TCRB transcripts were sequenced. Deep immunoSEQ sequencing was applied to naive, central memory and regulatory T cell samples, giving an average of roughly 3.5 million total reads per sample. Sorted cells were lysed in RLT buffer, and RNA was extracted using DNase-treated RNeasy Micro or Mini kits according to cell number. Each cell subset was processed on its own to prevent cross-contamination, while patient and healthy donor samples were processed together. The immunoSEQ multiplex PCR was used to amplify TCRB sequences from cDNA, yielding 87-bp fragments that span the CDR3 region. Sequencing of the amplicons was performed on the Illumina HiSeq platform. The authors' pipeline ran thus. Synthetic template baselines were used to correct PCR bias computationally, reads within Hamming distance 2 were collapsed together, and singletons that could not be merged were discarded. Reads were aligned to IMGT to assign V, D and J genes, CDR3 length, and insertions or deletions at six rearrangement sites. Within each subset, clonotype counts were normalized to sorted cell number, after which true diversity and Gini coefficients were computed with the tcR R package. The overlap coefficient, calculated on TCRB nucleotide sequences, was used to quantify repertoire sharing. Out-of-frame TCRB sequences from naive cells were analyzed to stand in for the pre-selection repertoire. TCRdb stores this immuneACCESS table with in-frame sequences only. Part of the clones is absent; in the studies checked, under half of the shortfall reflects unresolved V genes, and no reason is known for the rest. That table furnishes V, J and clone size, whereas the DNA furnished D and trimming. The sample contains 400,000 to 500,000 clones, 14% of them found a single time. Clones ranked in the top ten supply approximately 0.035% of the sample.

The receptor comes from a man aged 30 to 45 in good health. Source material: naive CD4+ T cells from blood. According to the study, the label for this sample's cell subset or site signals: true naive CD4+ T cells. The V and J segments used are TRBV6-5 and TRBJ2-1, and 11 bases in between align with TRBD2. DNA sequence: TGTGCCAGCAGCCGGGGACTAGCGGAGGGCGGTGAGCAGTTCTTC. Its protein product is CASSRGLAEGGEQFF.